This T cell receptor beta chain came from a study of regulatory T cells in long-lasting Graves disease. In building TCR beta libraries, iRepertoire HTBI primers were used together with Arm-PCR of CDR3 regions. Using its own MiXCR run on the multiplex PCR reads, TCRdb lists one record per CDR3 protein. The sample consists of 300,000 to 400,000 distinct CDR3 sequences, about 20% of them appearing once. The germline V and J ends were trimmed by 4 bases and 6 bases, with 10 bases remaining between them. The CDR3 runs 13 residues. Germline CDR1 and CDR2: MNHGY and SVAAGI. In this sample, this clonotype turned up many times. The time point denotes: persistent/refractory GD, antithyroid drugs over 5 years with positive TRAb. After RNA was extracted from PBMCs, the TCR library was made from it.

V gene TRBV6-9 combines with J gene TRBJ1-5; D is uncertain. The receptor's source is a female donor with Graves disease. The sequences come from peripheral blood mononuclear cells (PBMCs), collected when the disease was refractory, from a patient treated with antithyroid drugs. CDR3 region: CASSSGTGQPQHF. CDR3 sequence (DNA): TGTGCCAGCAGTTCCGGAACGGGTCAGCCCCAGCATTTT.